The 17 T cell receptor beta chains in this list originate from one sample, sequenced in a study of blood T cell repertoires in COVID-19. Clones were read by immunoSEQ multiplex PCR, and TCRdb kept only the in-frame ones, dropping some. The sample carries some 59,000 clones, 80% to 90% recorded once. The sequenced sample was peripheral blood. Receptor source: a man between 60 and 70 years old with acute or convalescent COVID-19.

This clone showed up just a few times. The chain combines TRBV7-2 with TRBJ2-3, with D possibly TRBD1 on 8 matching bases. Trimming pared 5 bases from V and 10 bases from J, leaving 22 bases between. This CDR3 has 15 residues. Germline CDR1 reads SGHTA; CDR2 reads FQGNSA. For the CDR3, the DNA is TGTGCCAGCAGCATAAGACAGGGGCGGGCGGGAGCGCAGTATTTT. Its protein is CASSIRQGRAGAQYF.

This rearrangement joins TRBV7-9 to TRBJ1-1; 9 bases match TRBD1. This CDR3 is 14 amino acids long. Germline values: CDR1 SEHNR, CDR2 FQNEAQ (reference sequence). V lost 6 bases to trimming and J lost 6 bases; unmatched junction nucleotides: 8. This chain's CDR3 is CASRTGTGMAEAFF. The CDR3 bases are TGTGCCAGCAGGACCGGGACAGGGATGGCTGAAGCTTTCTTT.

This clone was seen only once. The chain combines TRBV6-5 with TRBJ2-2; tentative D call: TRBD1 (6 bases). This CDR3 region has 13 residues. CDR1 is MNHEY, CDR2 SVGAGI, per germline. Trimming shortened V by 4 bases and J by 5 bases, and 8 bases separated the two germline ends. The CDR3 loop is CASSLTGTGELFF. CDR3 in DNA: TGTGCCAGCAGTTTGACAGGAACCGGGGAGCTGTTTTTT.

This CDR3 reads CASSLDRNQPQHF. The CDR3 DNA reads as TGTGCCAGCAGCCTAGACAGAAATCAGCCCCAGCATTTT. The chain recombines TRBV6-6 with TRBJ1-5; D is possibly TRBD1 (5 bases). V lost 6 bases and J lost 4, with 10 bases in between. CDR3 size: 13 residues. In germline, CDR1 is MNHNY, CDR2 SVGAGI (reference sequence).

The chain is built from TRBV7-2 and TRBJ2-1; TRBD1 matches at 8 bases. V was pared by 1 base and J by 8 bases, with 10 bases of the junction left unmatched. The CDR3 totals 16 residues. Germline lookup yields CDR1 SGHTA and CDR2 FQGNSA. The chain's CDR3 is CASSLDRQGTRDEQFF. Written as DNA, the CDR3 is TGTGCCAGCAGCTTAGACCGACAGGGGACGAGAGATGAGCAGTTCTTC.

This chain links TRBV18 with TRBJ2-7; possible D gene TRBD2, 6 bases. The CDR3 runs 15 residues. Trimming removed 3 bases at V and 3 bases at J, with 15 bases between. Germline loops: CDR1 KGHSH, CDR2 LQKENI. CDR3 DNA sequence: TGTGCCAGCTCACCGTCGGCGGGGCTTTACTACGAGCAGTACTTC. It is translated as CASSPSAGLYYEQYF. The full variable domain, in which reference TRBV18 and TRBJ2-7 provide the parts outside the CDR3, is NAGVMQNPRHLVRRRGQEARLRCSPMKGHSHVYWYRQLPEEGLKFMVYLQKENIIDESGMPKERFSAEFPKEGPSILRIQQVVRGDSAAYFCASSPSAGLYYEQYFGPGTRLTVT.

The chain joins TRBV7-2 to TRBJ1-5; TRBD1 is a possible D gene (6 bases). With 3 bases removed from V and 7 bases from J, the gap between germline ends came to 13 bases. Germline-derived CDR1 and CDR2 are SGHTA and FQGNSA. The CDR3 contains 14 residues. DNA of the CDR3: TGTGCCAGCAGCTTCTCCAGGGGATACCAGCCCCAGCATTTT. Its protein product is CASSFSRGYQPQHF. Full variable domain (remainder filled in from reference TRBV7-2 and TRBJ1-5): GAGVSQSPSNKVTEKGKDVELRCDPISGHTALYWYRQSLGQGLEFLIYFQGNSAPDKSGLPSDRFSAERTGGSVSTLTIQRTQQEDSAVYLCASSFSRGYQPQHFGDGTRLSIL.

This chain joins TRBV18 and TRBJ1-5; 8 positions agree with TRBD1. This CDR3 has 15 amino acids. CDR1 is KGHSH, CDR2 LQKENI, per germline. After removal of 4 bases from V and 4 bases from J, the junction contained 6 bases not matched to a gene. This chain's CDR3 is CASSRQGIGNQPQHF. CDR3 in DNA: TGTGCCAGCTCACGACAGGGGATAGGAAATCAGCCCCAGCATTTT. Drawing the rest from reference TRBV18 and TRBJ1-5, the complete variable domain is NAGVMQNPRHLVRRRGQEARLRCSPMKGHSHVYWYRQLPEEGLKFMVYLQKENIIDESGMPKERFSAEFPKEGPSILRIQQVVRGDSAAYFCASSRQGIGNQPQHFGDGTRLSIL.

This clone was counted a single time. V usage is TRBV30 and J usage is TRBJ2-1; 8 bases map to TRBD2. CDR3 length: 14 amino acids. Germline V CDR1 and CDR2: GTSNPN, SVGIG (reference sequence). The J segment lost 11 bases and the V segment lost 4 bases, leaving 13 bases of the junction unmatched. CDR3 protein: CAWNFGGGYVQQFF. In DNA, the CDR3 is TGTGCCTGGAATTTCGGCGGGGGGTACGTCCAGCAGTTCTTC.

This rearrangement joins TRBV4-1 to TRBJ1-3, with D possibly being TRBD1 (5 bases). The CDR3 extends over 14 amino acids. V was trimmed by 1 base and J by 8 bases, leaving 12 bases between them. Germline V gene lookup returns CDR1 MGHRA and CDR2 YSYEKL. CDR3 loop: CASSQVNRRDTIYF. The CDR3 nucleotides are TGCGCCAGCAGCCAAGTGAACAGGAGGGACACCATATATTTT.

The CDR3 region has the DNA TGTGCCAGCAGCGTAGGACTAGACGAACCCTACGAGCAGTACTTC. It translates to CASSVGLDEPYEQYF. The genes are TRBV9 and TRBJ2-7; D possibly corresponds to TRBD2 (6 bases). Germline V gene lookup returns CDR1 SGDLS and CDR2 YYNGEE. The CDR3 is 15 amino acids. The V end was cut by 0 bases, the J end by 2 bases, with 12 bases between.

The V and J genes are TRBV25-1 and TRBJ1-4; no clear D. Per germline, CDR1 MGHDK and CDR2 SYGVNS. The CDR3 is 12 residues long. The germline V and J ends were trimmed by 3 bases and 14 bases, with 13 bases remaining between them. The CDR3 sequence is CASSDRRLMLFF. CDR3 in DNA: TGTGCCAGCAGTGATAGGCGGCTAATGCTGTTTTTT.

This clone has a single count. CDR3 coding DNA: TGTGCCAGCAGCCTTGGGAGTATTAGGGAGCTGTTTTTT. Translation gives CASSLGSIRELFF. The J gene is TRBJ2-2, the V gene TRBV14; the D gene is possibly TRBD2 (5 bases). V was shortened by 4 bases and J by 9 bases, with 12 bases between the two germline ends. This CDR3 is 13 amino acids long. CDR1 is SGHDN and CDR2 is FVKESK in the germline V gene.

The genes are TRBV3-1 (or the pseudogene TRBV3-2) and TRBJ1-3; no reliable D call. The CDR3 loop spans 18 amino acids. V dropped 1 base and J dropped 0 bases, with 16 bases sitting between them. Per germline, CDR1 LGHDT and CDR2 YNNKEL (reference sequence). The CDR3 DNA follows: TGTGCCAGCAGCCAAGGGATAGCTCAAACCGCCTCTGGAAACACCATATATTTT. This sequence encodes CASSQGIAQTASGNTIYF.

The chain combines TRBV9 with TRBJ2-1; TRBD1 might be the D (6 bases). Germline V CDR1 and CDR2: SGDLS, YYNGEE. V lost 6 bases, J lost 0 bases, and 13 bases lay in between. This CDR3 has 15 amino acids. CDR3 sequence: CASTHGQSSYNEQFF. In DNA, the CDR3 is TGTGCCAGCACCCATGGACAGAGCTCCTACAATGAGCAGTTCTTC.

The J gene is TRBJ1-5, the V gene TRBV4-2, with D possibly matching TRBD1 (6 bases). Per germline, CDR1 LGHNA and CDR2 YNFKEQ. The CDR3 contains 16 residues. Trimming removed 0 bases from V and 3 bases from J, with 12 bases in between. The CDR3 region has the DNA TGTGCCAGCAGCCAAGAGCAGGGGAAGATCAATCAGCCCCAGCATTTT. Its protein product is CASSQEQGKINQPQHF.

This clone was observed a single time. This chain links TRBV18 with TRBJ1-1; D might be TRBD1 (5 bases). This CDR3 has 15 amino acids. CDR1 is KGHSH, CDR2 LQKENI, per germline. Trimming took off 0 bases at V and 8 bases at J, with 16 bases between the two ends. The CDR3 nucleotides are TGTGCCAGCTCACCACCAGGGTCAGGGAGGAGGGAAGCTTTCTTT. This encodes CASSPPGSGRREAFF.